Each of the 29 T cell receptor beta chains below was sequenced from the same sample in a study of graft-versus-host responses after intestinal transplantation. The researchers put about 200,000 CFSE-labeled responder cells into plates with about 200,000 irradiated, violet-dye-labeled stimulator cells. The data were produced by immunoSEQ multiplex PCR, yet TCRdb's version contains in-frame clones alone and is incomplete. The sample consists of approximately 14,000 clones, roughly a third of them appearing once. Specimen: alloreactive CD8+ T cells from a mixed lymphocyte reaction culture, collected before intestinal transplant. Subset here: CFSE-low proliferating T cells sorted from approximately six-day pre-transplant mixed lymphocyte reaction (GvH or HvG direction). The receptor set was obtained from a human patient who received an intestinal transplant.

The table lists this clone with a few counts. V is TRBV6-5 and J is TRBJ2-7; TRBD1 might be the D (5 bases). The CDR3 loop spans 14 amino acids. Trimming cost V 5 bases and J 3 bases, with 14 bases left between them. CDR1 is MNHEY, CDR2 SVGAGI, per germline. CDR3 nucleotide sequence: TGTGCCAGCAGTGAAAAGGGGAATCGCTACGAGCAGTACTTC. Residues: CASSEKGNRYEQYF.

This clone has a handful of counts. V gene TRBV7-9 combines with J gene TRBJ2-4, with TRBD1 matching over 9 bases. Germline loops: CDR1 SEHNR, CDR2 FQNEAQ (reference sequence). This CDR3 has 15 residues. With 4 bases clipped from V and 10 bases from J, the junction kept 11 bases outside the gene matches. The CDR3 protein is CASSSPQQGAVIQYF. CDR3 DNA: TGTGCCAGCAGCTCACCGCAACAGGGGGCGGTAATTCAGTACTTC. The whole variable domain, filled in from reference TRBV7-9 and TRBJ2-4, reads DTGVSQNPRHKITKRGQNVTFRCDPISEHNRLYWYRQTLGQGPEFLTYFQNEAQLEKSRLLSDRFSAERPKGSFSTLEIQRTEQGDSAMYLCASSSPQQGAVIQYFGAGTRLSVL.

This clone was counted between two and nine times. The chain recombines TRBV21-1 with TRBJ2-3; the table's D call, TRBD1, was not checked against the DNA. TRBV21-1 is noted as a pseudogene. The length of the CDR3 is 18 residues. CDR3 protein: CASSKAAGTDRGQDTQYF. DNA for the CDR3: TGTGCCAGCAGCAAAGCCGCTGGTACGGACAGGGGGCAAGATACGCAGTATTTT.

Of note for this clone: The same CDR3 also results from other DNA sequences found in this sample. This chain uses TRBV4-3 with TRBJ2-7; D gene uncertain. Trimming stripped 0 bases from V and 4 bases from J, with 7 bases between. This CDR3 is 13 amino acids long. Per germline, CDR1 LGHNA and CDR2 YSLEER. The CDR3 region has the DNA TGCGCCAGCAGCCAAGATCTGAGATACGAGCAGTACTTC. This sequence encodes CASSQDLRYEQYF.

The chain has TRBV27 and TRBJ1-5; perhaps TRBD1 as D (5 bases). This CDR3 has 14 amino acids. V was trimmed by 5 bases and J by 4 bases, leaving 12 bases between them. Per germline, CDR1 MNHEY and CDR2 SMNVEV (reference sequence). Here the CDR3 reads CASSLRQFNQPQHF. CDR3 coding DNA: TGTGCCAGCAGTCTCCGACAGTTTAATCAGCCCCAGCATTTT.

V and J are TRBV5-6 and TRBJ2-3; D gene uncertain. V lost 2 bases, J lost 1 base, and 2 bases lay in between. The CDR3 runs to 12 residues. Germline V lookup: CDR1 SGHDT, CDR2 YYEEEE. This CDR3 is CASSFGTDTQYF. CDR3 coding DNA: TGTGCCAGCAGCTTCGGCACAGATACGCAGTATTTT. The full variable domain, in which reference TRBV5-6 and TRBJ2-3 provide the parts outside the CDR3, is DAGVTQSPTHLIKTRGQQVTLRCSPKSGHDTVSWYQQALGQGPQFIFQYYEEEERQRGNFPDRFSGHQFPNYSSELNVNALLLGDSALYLCASSFGTDTQYFGPGTRLTVL.

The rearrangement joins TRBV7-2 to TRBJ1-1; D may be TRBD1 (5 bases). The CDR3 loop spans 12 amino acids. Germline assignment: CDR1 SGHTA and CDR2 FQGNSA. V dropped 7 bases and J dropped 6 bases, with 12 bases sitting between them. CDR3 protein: CASTATGSEAFF. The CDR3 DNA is TGTGCCAGCACCGCAACAGGATCTGAAGCTTTCTTT.

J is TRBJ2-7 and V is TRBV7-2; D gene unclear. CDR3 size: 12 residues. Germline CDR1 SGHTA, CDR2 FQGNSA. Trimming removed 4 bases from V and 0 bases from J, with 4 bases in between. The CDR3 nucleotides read TGTGCCAGCAGCTCCAACTCCTACGAGCAGTACTTC. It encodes CASSSNSYEQYF.

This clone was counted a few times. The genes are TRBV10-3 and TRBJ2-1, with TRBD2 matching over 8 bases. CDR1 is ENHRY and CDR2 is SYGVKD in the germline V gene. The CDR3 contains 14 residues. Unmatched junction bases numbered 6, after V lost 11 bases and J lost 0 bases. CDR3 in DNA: TGTGCCTCAATAGCGGGGAGCTCCTACAATGAGCAGTTCTTC. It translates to CASIAGSSYNEQFF.

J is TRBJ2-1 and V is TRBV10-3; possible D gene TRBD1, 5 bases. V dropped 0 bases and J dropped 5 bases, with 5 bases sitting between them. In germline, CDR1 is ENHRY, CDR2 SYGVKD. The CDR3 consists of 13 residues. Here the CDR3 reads CAISESGDNEQFF. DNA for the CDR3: TGTGCCATCAGTGAGTCAGGGGACAATGAGCAGTTCTTC.

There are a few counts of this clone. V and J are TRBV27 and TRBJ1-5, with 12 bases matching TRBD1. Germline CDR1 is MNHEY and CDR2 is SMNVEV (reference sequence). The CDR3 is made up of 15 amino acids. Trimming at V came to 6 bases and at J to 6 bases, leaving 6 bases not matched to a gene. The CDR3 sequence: CASSLGTGGLQPQHF. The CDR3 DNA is TGTGCCAGCAGCCTCGGGACAGGGGGCCTTCAGCCCCAGCATTTT.

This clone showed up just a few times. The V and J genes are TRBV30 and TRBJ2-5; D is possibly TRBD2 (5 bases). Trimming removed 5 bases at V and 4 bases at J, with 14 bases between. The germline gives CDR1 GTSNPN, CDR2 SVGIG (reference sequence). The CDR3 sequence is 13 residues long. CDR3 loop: CAWLGGPGETQYF. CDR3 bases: TGTGCCTGGCTAGGAGGCCCAGGAGAGACCCAGTACTTC. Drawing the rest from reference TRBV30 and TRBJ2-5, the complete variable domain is SQTIHQWPATLVQPVGSPLSLECTVEGTSNPNLYWYRQAAGRGLQLLFYSVGIGQISSEVPQNLSASRPQDRQFILSSKKLLLSDSGFYLCAWLGGPGETQYFGPGTRLLVL.

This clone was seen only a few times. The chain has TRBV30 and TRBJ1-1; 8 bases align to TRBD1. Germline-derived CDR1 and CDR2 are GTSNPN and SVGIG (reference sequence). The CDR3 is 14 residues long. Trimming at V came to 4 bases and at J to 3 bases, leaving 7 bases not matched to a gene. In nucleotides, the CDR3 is TGTGCCTGGAAGCCCTGGACAGGGTACACTGAAGCTTTCTTT. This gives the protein CAWKPWTGYTEAFF.

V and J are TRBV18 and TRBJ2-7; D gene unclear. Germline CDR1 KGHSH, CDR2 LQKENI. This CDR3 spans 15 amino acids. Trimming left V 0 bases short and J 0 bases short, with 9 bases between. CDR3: CASSPPGRPSYEQYF. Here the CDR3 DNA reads TGTGCCAGCTCACCACCGGGCAGGCCCTCCTACGAGCAGTACTTC.

In nucleotides, the CDR3 is TGTGCCAGCAGCTTAGCTATGGGCCTAAACACTGAAGCTTTCTTT. It codes for CASSLAMGLNTEAFF. The J gene is TRBJ1-1, the V gene TRBV7-9; D is uncertain. Germline V gene sequence: CDR1 SEHNR, CDR2 FQNEAQ (reference sequence). The V gene lost 0 bases and the J gene lost 2 bases, with 10 bases spanning the gap. The CDR3 covers 15 residues. Together with reference TRBV7-9 and TRBJ1-1, the CDR3 gives the full variable domain: DTGVSQNPRHKITKRGQNVTFRCDPISEHNRLYWYRQTLGQGPEFLTYFQNEAQLEKSRLLSDRFSAERPKGSFSTLEIQRTEQGDSAMYLCASSLAMGLNTEAFFGQGTRLTVV.

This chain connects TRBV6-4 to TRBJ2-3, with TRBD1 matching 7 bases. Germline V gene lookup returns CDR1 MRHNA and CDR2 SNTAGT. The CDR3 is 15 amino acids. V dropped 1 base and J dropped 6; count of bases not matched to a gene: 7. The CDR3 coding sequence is TGTGCCAGCAGTGACTTGGCAGGGGGACAGGATACGCAGTATTTT. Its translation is CASSDLAGGQDTQYF.

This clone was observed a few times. CDR3 sequence reads: CASSPGTSGGPEDEQFF. In DNA, the CDR3 is TGTGCCAGCAGCCCCGGGACTAGCGGGGGGCCGGAGGATGAGCAGTTCTTC. The chain carries TRBV9 and TRBJ2-1; 15 bases are shared with TRBD2. Germline-derived CDR1 and CDR2 are SGDLS and YYNGEE. The CDR3 loop spans 17 amino acids. Losses at the gene ends were 4 bases for V and 8 bases for J; bases not matched to a gene: 10.

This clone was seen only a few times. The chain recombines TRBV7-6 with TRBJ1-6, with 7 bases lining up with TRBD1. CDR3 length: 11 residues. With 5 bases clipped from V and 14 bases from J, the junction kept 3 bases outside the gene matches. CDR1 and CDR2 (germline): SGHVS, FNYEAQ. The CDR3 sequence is CASSMGQSLHF. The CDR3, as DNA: TGTGCCAGCAGCATGGGACAGTCCCTCCACTTT.

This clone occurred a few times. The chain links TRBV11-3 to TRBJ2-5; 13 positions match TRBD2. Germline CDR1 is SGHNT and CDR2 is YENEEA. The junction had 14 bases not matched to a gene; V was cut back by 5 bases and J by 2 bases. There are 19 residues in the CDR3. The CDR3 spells CASSTPLRTSGGLQETQYF. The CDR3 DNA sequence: TGTGCCAGCAGCACCCCCCTCCGGACTAGCGGGGGCCTGCAAGAGACCCAGTACTTC.

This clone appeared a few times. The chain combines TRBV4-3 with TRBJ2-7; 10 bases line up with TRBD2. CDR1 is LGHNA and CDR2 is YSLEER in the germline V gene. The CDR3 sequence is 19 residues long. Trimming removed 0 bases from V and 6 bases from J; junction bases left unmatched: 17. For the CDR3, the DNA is TGCGCCAGCAGCCAAGATCGGGTCGAGTCTAGCGGGGGCGAGGGCGAGCAGTACTTC. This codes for CASSQDRVESSGGEGEQYF.

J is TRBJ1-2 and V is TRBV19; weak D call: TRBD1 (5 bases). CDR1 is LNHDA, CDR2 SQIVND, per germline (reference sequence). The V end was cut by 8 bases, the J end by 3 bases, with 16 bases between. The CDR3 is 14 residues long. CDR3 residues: CASWGPTGDYGYTF. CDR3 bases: TGTGCCAGTTGGGGACCGACGGGGGACTATGGCTACACCTTC.

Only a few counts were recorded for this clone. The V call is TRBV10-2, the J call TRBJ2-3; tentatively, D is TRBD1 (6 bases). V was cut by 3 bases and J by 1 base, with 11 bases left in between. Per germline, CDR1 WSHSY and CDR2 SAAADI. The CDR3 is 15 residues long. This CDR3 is CASSDVGARTDTQYF. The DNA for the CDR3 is TGCGCCAGCAGTGATGTGGGGGCGCGCACAGATACGCAGTATTTT.

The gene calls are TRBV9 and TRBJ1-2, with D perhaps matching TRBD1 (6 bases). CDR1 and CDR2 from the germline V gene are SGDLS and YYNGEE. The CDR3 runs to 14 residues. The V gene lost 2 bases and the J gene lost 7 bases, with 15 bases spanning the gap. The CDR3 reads CASSVSQGYLGYTF. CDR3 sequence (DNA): TGTGCCAGCAGCGTCTCTCAGGGGTACCTTGGCTACACCTTC.

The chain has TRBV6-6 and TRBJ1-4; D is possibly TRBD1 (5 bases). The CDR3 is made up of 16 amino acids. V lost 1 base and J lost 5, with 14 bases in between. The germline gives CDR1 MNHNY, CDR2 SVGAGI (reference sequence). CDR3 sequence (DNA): TGTGCCAGCAGTTACTTGCCTGGGGCCCTAAATGAAAAACTGTTTTTT. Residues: CASSYLPGALNEKLFF.

CDR3 bases: TGTGCCAGCAGTTCGGGTCCTTACGCCTACGAGCAGTACTTC. As protein: CASSSGPYAYEQYF. The chain joins TRBV6-6 to TRBJ2-7, with D uncertain. Germline assignment: CDR1 MNHNY and CDR2 SVGAGI (reference sequence). There are 14 residues in the CDR3. V shed 4 bases and J shed 2 bases, with 12 bases lying between them.

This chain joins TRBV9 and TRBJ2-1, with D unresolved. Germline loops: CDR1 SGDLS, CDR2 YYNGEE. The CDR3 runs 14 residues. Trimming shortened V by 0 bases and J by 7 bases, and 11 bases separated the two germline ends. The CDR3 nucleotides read TGTGCCAGCAGCGTAGGAGGAAATATGAATGAGCAGTTCTTC. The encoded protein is CASSVGGNMNEQFF.

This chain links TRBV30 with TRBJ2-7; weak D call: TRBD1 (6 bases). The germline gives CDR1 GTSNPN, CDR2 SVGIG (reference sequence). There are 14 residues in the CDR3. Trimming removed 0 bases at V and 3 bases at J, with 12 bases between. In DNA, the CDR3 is TGTGCCTGGAGTGTAATCGGCAGGGGCTACGAGCAGTACTTC. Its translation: CAWSVIGRGYEQYF.

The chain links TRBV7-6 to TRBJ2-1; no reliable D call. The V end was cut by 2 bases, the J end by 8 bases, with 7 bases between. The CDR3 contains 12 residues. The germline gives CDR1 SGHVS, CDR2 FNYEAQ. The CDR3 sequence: CASSLTGDEQFF. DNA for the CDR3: TGTGCCAGCAGCTTAACCGGTGATGAGCAGTTCTTC.

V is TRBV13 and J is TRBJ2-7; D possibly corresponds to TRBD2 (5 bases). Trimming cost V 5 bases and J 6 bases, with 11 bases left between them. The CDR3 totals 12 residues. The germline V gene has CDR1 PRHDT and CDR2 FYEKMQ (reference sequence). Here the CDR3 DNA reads TGTGCCAGCAGCCAAGAGGGCCTCGAGCAGTACTTC. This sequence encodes CASSQEGLEQYF. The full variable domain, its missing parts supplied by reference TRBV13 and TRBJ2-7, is AAGVIQSPRHLIKEKRETATLKCYPIPRHDTVYWYQQGPGQDPQFLISFYEKMQSDKGSIPDRFSAQQFSDYHSELNMSSLELGDSALYFCASSQEGLEQYFGPGTRLTVT.